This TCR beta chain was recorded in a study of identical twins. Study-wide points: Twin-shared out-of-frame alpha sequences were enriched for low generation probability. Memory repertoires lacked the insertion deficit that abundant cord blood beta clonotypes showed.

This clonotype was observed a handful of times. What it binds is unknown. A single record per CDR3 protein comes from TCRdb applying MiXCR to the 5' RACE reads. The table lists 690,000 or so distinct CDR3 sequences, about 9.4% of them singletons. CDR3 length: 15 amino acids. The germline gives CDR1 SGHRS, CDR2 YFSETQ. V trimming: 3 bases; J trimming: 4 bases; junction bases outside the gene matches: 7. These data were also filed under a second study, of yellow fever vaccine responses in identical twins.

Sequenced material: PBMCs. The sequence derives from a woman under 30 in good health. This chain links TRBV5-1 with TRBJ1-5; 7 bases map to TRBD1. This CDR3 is CASSSGDSPNQPQHF. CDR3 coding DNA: TGCGCCAGCAGCTCGGGGGACAGTCCAAATCAGCCCCAGCATTTT.